These T cell receptor beta chains were read from a single sample in a study of T cells expressing NK-cell markers. TCRdb re-called the 5' RACE reads and gives one entry per CDR3 protein, without DNA. This sample's clone table lists 550,000 to 600,000 distinct CDR3 sequences. The sample comprised blood T cells: a sorted CD56 or NKG2C T cell subset, CD4+ or CD8+ T cells, or bulk PBMC T cells (not recorded which). The receptors originated from a man between 18 and 29 years old in good health. CDR3s include the opening cysteine and the closing phenylalanine or tryptophan. Fields, in order: V gene, J gene, CDR3 protein.

V gene: TRBV11-2; J gene: TRBJ2-1; CDR3 protein: CASSLSPRLAGGSVF
V gene: TRBV12-3/TRBV12-4; J gene: TRBJ2-7; CDR3 protein: CASSLGLGVQVF
V gene: TRBV12-3/TRBV12-4; J gene: TRBJ1-1; CDR3 protein: CASSTRRAVNTEAFF
V gene: TRBV11-1; J gene: TRBJ2-2; CDR3 protein: CASTEGREGLSGELFF
V gene: TRBV9; J gene: TRBJ2-5; CDR3 protein: CASSVGAAGVRETQYF
V gene: TRBV29-1; J gene: TRBJ2-2; CDR3 protein: CSVEFKEYGELFF
V gene: TRBV7-9; J gene: TRBJ1-2; CDR3 protein: CASSSIQGYTF
V gene: TRBV29-1; J gene: TRBJ1-1; CDR3 protein: CSVVGEGNTEAFF
V gene: TRBV7-2; J gene: TRBJ1-2; CDR3 protein: CASSPSYLDGYTF
V gene: TRBV6-1; J gene: TRBJ1-1; CDR3 protein: CASSPGQGRGNTEAFF
V gene: TRBV10-2; J gene: TRBJ1-1; CDR3 protein: CASFDRVTEAFF
V gene: TRBV20-1; J gene: TRBJ2-5; CDR3 protein: CSARDVEASGRTGEETQYF
V gene: TRBV20-1; J gene: TRBJ2-3; CDR3 protein: CSASRAGGPSDTQYF
V gene: TRBV12-3/TRBV12-4; J gene: TRBJ1-1; CDR3 protein: CASRRGRRNTEAFF
V gene: TRBV18; J gene: TRBJ1-4; CDR3 protein: CASSRNRGGEKLFF
V gene: TRBV29-1; J gene: TRBJ2-1; CDR3 protein: CSVGSTSGNHEQFF